This TCR beta chain was identified in a study of graft-versus-host responses after intestinal transplantation. At the level of the study: Multivisceral, liver-intestinal, or isolated intestinal transplants were performed in recipients. Study conclusions and caveats: Circulating GvH clones peaking coincided with falling HvG clones soon after transplant.

Clones were sequenced by immunoSEQ multiplex PCR, and TCRdb holds only the in-frame ones, with some missing. Of 15,000 to 20,000 clones in the sample, around nine tenths are singletons; the top ten hold around 49%. CDR3 length equals 14 residues. The germline gives CDR1 SGHNT, CDR2 YYREEE (reference sequence). Trimming stripped 1 base from V and 8 bases from J, with 10 bases between. Note on this clone: Its target is not known.

Marrow after transplant was taken from the posterior iliac crest or another site. This clonotype was obtained from a human patient who received an intestinal transplant, so some T cells may come from the graft donor. The gene calls are TRBV5-4 and TRBJ1-6, with TRBD1 as a possible D gene (5 bases). Sequencing used bone marrow, obtained about 130 days after transplant. CDR3 nucleotides: TGTGCCAGCAGCTTGTGGGGCGCGGATTCACCCCTCCACTTT. This sequence encodes CASSLWGADSPLHF.